This TCR beta chain was found in a study of T cell repertoires in cytomegalovirus infection. Study background: A matching HLA type, together with CMV infection, was signaled by public TCR beta signatures.

This clonotype showed up just a few times. Germline V gene data show CDR1 as LNHDA and CDR2 as SQIVND (reference sequence). This CDR3 is 14 amino acids long. Trimming cost V 5 bases and J 2 bases, with 9 bases left between them. One entry per CDR3 protein, called by TCRdb with MiXCR from the reads. The sample holds about 400,000 distinct CDR3 sequences, around 18% seen once. The sequence was obtained from a human donor in good health (CMV status not recorded). Some clones in this sample may be carry-over from other donors' samples. The chain has TRBV19 and TRBJ1-4; D is ambiguous. The source material was PBMCs. CDR3 residues: CASSPTVTNEKLFF. In DNA, the CDR3 is TGTGCCAGTAGTCCGACTGTTACTAATGAAAAACTGTTTTTT.